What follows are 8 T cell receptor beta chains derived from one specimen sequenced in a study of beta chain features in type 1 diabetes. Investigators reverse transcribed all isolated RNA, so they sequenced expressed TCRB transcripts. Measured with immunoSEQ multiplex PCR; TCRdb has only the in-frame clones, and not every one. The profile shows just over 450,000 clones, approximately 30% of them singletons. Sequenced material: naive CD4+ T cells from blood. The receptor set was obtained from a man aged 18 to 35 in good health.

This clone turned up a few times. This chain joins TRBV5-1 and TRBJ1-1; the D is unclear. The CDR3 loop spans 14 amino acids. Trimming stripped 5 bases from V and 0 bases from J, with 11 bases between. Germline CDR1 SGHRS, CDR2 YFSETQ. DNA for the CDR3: TGCGCCAGCAGGCTTCAGTCGGTGAACACTGAAGCTTTCTTT. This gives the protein CASRLQSVNTEAFF.

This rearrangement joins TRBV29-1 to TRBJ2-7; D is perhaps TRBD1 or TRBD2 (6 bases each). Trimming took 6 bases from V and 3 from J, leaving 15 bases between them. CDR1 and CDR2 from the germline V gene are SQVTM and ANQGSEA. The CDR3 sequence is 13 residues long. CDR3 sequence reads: CSVGGLDSYEQYF. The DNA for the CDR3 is TGCAGCGTGGGGGGCTTAGACAGCTACGAGCAGTACTTC.

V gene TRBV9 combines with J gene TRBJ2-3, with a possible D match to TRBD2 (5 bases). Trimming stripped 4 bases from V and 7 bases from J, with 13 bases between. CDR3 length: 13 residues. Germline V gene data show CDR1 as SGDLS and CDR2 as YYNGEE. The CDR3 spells CASSSSERNTQYF. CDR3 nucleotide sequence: TGTGCCAGCAGCTCCTCTGAGCGGAATACGCAGTATTTT.

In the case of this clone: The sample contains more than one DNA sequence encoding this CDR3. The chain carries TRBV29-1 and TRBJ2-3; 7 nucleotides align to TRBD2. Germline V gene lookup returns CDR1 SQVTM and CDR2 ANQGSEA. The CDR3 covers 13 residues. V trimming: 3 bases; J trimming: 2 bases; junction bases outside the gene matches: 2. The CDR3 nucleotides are TGCAGCGTTGACAGCGGGGCCACAGATACGCAGTATTTT. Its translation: CSVDSGATDTQYF.

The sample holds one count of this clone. As DNA, the CDR3 is TGTGCCTGGAGCGCGGGCACGATCTACGAGCAGTACTTC. Encoded protein: CAWSAGTIYEQYF. This chain links TRBV30 with TRBJ2-7, with D possibly matching TRBD2 (5 bases). Trimming cost V 3 bases and J 3 bases, with 12 bases left between them. The germline CDR1 and CDR2 sequences are GTSNPN and SVGIG (reference sequence). This CDR3 region has 13 residues.

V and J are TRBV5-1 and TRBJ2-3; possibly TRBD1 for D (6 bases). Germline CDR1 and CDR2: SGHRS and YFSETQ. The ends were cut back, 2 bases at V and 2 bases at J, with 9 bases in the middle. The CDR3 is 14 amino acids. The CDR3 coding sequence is TGCGCCAGCAGCTTAACAGGGCCCACAGATACGCAGTATTTT. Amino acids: CASSLTGPTDTQYF.

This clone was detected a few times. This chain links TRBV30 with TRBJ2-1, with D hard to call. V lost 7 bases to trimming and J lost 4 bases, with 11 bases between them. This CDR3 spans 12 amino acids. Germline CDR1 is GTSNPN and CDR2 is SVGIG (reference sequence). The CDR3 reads CASVASYNEQFF. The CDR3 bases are TGTGCCTCCGTGGCTAGTTACAATGAGCAGTTCTTC.

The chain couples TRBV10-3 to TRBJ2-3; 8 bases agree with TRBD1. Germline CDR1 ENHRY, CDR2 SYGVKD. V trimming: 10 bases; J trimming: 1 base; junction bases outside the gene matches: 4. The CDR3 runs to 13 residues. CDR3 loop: CATGQGGTDTQYF. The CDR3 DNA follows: TGTGCCACCGGACAGGGAGGCACAGATACGCAGTATTTT.